This T cell receptor (beta chain) came from a study of human T cells and chemical hapten exposure. Time point specified: pre-sensitization, week 0. Treatment of the sample: therapeutic diphenylcyclopropenone sensitization with weekly scalp DPC. Patches went on only after blood had been drawn each time. Library construction involved attaching unique molecular identifiers to individual cDNA molecules, which allowed quantitative, reproducible TCR counting. TCRdb processed the RACE reads anew with MiXCR; each CDR3 protein has one entry. This table has under 300,000 distinct CDR3 sequences, about 9% appearing once. The CDR3 runs to 14 residues. V dropped 3 bases and J dropped 2 bases, with 7 bases sitting between them. Germline values: CDR1 SEHNR, CDR2 FQNEAQ (reference sequence). This clonotype was seen a handful of times.

The chain employs TRBV7-9 and TRBJ2-2; a weak D match, TRBD2 (5 bases). The receptor's source is a woman between 35 and 50 years old with alopecia areata. Some clones in this sample may be carry-over from other donors' samples. The source material was whole blood, sampled in connection with sensitization to the hapten diphenylcyclopropenone (DPC). The CDR3 coding sequence is TGTGCCAGCAGCTTGAGGGATAACACCGGGGAGCTGTTTTTT. Residues: CASSLRDNTGELFF.